This TCR beta chain emerged from a study of blood T cell repertoires in COVID-19. About the research overall: Some COVID-19 samples were acute and others convalescent; all came from the United States, Italy and Spain. T cells, B-cell-depleted T cells, or PBMCs provided the cDNA or gDNA that served as material.

The germline CDR1 and CDR2 sequences are SNHLY and FYNNEI. This CDR3 is 14 amino acids long. Germline trimming cut 6 bases from V and 5 bases from J; bases unmatched to any gene: 7. There are a few counts of this clone. Different DNA sequences within this sample yield the same CDR3. Original methodology: Estimation of nucleated cell counts relied on the amplification of reference gene primers. The table came from immunoSEQ multiplex PCR; TCRdb's copy has only in-frame clones and leaves some out. V and J calls and clone size are those listed in that table; D and trimming were worked out from the DNA. The sample gives some 150,000 clones, around four fifths of which show up once; around 1.6% is in the top ten.

The genes are TRBV2 and TRBJ2-5; 9 nucleotides align to TRBD1. The sequencing input was peripheral blood. This receptor was identified in a human donor in a cohort sampled during active COVID-19. The CDR3 DNA reads as TGTGCCAGCAGAGCCGGGACAGGGTGGGAGACCCAGTACTTC. This codes for CASRAGTGWETQYF.